This TCR beta chain was sequenced during a study of T cell responses to AZD1222 COVID-19 vaccine. Turning to the study itself: Pooling of second doses given at about 4 or about 12 weeks was done.

The CDR3 loop spans 12 amino acids. CDR1 and CDR2 (germline): MDHEN, SYDVKM. The V gene lost 8 bases and the J gene lost 0 bases, with 5 bases spanning the gap. Broader study findings: At baseline, seropositivity was found in only five or six AZD1222 recipients. Along spike, vaccine-associated CD4 TCRs were found throughout, with dominance at 160-218 and 743-854. Spike-specific TCR breadth and depth rose after two AZD1222 doses.

A remark on this clone: Its specificity is unknown.

TCRdb's copy holds only in-frame clones and misses some; the assay was immunoSEQ multiplex PCR. The sample shows roughly 120,000 clones, nearly 90% of them seen only once. Material: peripheral blood, obtained on day 0 of AZD1222 vaccination. The TCR originated in an adult in good health. The chain uses TRBV28 and TRBJ2-4, with no clear D. The CDR3 nucleotides read TGTGCCAGCCGGGTAGCCAAAAACATTCAGTACTTC. Translation gives CASRVAKNIQYF.